Listed here are 23 T cell receptor beta chains from one sample, sequenced in a study of shared clonotypes between healthy human individuals. TCRdb's table, derived via immunoSEQ multiplex PCR, lists solely in-frame clones and lacks some. The sample yields some 2,100,000 clones, under 97% seen once. The specimen sequenced was naive CD4+ T cells sorted from blood. As for subset: CD45RA+ positively selected. The receptors were gathered from a man aged 18 to 29 in good health.

The chain combines TRBV11-2 with TRBJ1-6; TRBD1 matches 8 bases. The CDR3 is 16 amino acids. Germline CDR1 reads SGHAT; CDR2 reads FQNNGV. After removal of 5 bases from V and 1 base from J, the junction contained 4 bases not matched to a gene. In DNA, the CDR3 is TGTGCCAGCAGCCGGACAGGGCTATCCTATAATTCACCCCTCCACTTT. This gives the protein CASSRTGLSYNSPLHF.

The CDR3 sequence: CASSQDWGQTGNTIYF. The CDR3 region has the DNA TGCGCCAGCAGCCAAGACTGGGGACAGACCGGAAACACCATATATTTT. This chain connects TRBV4-3 to TRBJ1-3; 7 bases agree with TRBD1. The CDR3 has 16 residues. CDR1 and CDR2 from the germline V gene are LGHNA and YSLEER. J was trimmed by 4 bases and V by 0 bases; bases with no gene match: 6.

The chain employs TRBV5-1 and TRBJ2-5, with 9 positions matching TRBD1. From germline, CDR1 is SGHRS and CDR2 YFSETQ. CDR3 size: 16 residues. V shed 1 base and J 4 bases; nucleotides not matched to a gene: 8. As DNA, the CDR3 is TGCGCCAGCAGCTTGAATGTACAGGGGGCCGGAGAGACCCAGTACTTC. Amino acid sequence: CASSLNVQGAGETQYF.

The chain couples TRBV18 to TRBJ1-4; D perhaps matches TRBD1 (5 bases). This CDR3 is built from 13 residues. Trimming removed 6 bases at V and 7 bases at J, with 12 bases between. Per the germline V gene, CDR1 is KGHSH and CDR2 is LQKENI. The CDR3 reads CASSGGTVEKLFF. CDR3 DNA: TGTGCCAGCTCCGGGGGGACCGTTGAAAAACTGTTTTTT. Filled out from reference TRBV18 and TRBJ1-4, the complete variable domain reads NAGVMQNPRHLVRRRGQEARLRCSPMKGHSHVYWYRQLPEEGLKFMVYLQKENIIDESGMPKERFSAEFPKEGPSILRIQQVVRGDSAAYFCASSGGTVEKLFFGSGTQLSVL.

In regard to this clone: Other DNA sequences in this specimen translate into the identical CDR3. This rearrangement joins TRBV10-3 to TRBJ1-2; D not certain. This CDR3 spans 11 amino acids. Trimming took 6 bases from V and 6 from J, leaving 8 bases between them. Germline CDR1 and CDR2: ENHRY and SYGVKD. The DNA for the CDR3 is TGTGCCATCAGCGACGGGGATGGCTACACCTTC. As protein: CAISDGDGYTF.

The chain uses TRBV5-4 and TRBJ2-5, with 10 bases fitting TRBD1. V lost 5 bases and J lost 2; bases outside the gene matches: 6. The CDR3 sequence is 15 residues long. The germline V gene encodes CDR1 SGHNT and CDR2 YYREEE (reference sequence). As DNA, the CDR3 is TGTGCCAGCAGGCGGACAGGGGGGATTCAAGAGACCCAGTACTTC. This encodes CASRRTGGIQETQYF. Based on the CDR3 plus reference TRBV5-4 and TRBJ2-5, the full variable domain is ETGVTQSPTHLIKTRGQQVTLRCSSQSGHNTVSWYQQALGQGPQFIFQYYREEENGRGNFPPRFSGLQFPNYSSELNVNALELDDSALYLCASRRTGGIQETQYFGPGTRLLVL.

Here the CDR3 DNA reads TGTGCCAGCAGCTTAGCAGGGCTACAGGGAAACGACAACAATGAGCAGTTCTTC. Protein product: CASSLAGLQGNDNNEQFF. This rearrangement joins TRBV11-3 to TRBJ2-1, with a possible D match to TRBD1 (6 bases). This CDR3 has 18 amino acids. V shed 1 base and J shed 5 bases, with 21 bases lying between them. CDR1 and CDR2 from the germline V gene are SGHNT and YENEEA.

This clone was picked up one time. The chain is built from TRBV2 and TRBJ2-3, with D possibly being TRBD2 (6 bases). Trimming removed 6 bases at V and 1 base at J, with 14 bases between. The CDR3 is 15 amino acids. Germline V gene sequence: CDR1 SNHLY, CDR2 FYNNEI. The CDR3 sequence: CASRGLGSGTDTQYF. The DNA of the CDR3 is TGTGCCAGCAGGGGACTGGGGAGTGGCACAGATACGCAGTATTTT.

The rearrangement links TRBV18 to TRBJ2-7; D remains ambiguous. The length of the CDR3 is 13 residues. Trimming stripped 2 bases from V and 7 bases from J, with 12 bases between. From germline, CDR1 is KGHSH and CDR2 LQKENI. CDR3 sequence: CASSPTALGEQYF. Written as DNA, the CDR3 is TGTGCCAGCTCACCAACCGCGCTTGGGGAGCAGTACTTC.

The chain employs TRBV19 and TRBJ1-5; D gene uncertain. Between the trimmed V and J ends, which lost 8 bases and 4 bases, there was a span of 15 bases. The CDR3 is 14 amino acids. Per the germline V gene, CDR1 is LNHDA and CDR2 is SQIVND (reference sequence). CDR3 protein: CASWQAGLNQPQHF. The DNA for the CDR3 is TGTGCCAGTTGGCAGGCAGGACTAAATCAGCCCCAGCATTTT.

This clone came up once. The chain carries TRBV18 and TRBJ1-2; D might be TRBD1 (6 bases). Trimming left V 3 bases short and J 2 bases short, with 16 bases between. Germline V CDR1 and CDR2: KGHSH, LQKENI. This CDR3 contains 16 residues. The CDR3 bases are TGTGCCAGCTCACCCCCCCTTGGGGGGCAGAACTATGGCTACACCTTC. Encoded protein: CASSPPLGGQNYGYTF. The variable domain in full, with the rest retrieved from reference TRBV18 and TRBJ1-2, is NAGVMQNPRHLVRRRGQEARLRCSPMKGHSHVYWYRQLPEEGLKFMVYLQKENIIDESGMPKERFSAEFPKEGPSILRIQQVVRGDSAAYFCASSPPLGGQNYGYTFGSGTRLTVV.

The chain is built from TRBV1 and TRBJ2-5; the D segment call TRBD1 is taken from the table without a DNA check. TRBV1 is designated a pseudogene. This CDR3 contains 15 residues. The CDR3 region is CTSSQDNRLPRTQYF. CDR3 DNA: TGCACCAGCAGCCAAGATAACAGGCTACCCAGGACCCAGTACTTC.

This clone has only one observation. V usage is TRBV7-9 and J usage is TRBJ2-7, with D possibly called TRBD1 or TRBD2 (5 bases each). Deletions cut 5 bases from V and 1 base from J, with 9 bases between. The CDR3 contains 13 residues. Germline values: CDR1 SEHNR, CDR2 FQNEAQ (reference sequence). The CDR3 coding sequence is TGTGCCAGCAGCCCCGAGGGGTCCTACGAGCAGTACTTC. Translation gives CASSPEGSYEQYF.

The gene calls are TRBV5-1 and TRBJ1-3; D unresolved. V gave up 6 bases and J gave up 1 base, with 14 bases separating them. Per germline, CDR1 SGHRS and CDR2 YFSETQ. This CDR3 contains 15 residues. This CDR3 is CASTPDGKSGNTIYF. The CDR3 bases are TGCGCCAGCACCCCCGACGGAAAGTCTGGAAACACCATATATTTT.

V gene TRBV6-5 combines with J gene TRBJ1-5; D not certain. CDR1 MNHEY and CDR2 SVGAGI come from the germline V gene. The CDR3 loop spans 13 amino acids. V lost 6 bases and J lost 4, with 10 bases in between. CDR3 in DNA: TGTGCCAGCAGCCCCGACGGGAATCAGCCCCAGCATTTT. This sequence encodes CASSPDGNQPQHF.

The rearrangement uses TRBV25-1 and TRBJ2-7; 10 bases fit TRBD2. Germline CDR1 is MGHDK and CDR2 is SYGVNS. The CDR3 has 14 amino acids. The J segment lost 3 bases and the V segment lost 3 bases, leaving 2 bases of the junction unmatched. The CDR3 DNA reads as TGTGCCAGCAGTGATCGACTAGCGGGCTACGAGCAGTACTTC. It translates to CASSDRLAGYEQYF.

This clone was recorded only once. The rearrangement uses TRBV6-1 and TRBJ2-7; tentative D call: TRBD1 (5 bases). Deletions cut 2 bases from V and 10 bases from J, with 15 bases between. Per the germline V gene, CDR1 is MNHNS and CDR2 is SASEGT. The CDR3 runs to 13 residues. The CDR3 coding sequence is TGTGCCAGCAGTGAATCAGGGTCTACGAAACAGTACTTC. This codes for CASSESGSTKQYF.

The CDR3 DNA reads as TGTGCCAGCAGTAGGGATTCTAACTATGGCTACACCTTC. Its protein product is CASSRDSNYGYTF. V usage is TRBV6-1 and J usage is TRBJ1-2; no clear D gene. Trimming left V 5 bases short and J 0 bases short, with 7 bases between. The germline CDR1 and CDR2 sequences are MNHNS and SASEGT. The CDR3 extends over 13 amino acids.

The CDR3 region is CAWSVHSGSYGYTF. CDR3 in DNA: TGTGCCTGGAGTGTACATTCAGGGTCCTATGGCTACACCTTC. The rearrangement links TRBV30 to TRBJ1-2, with a tentative D call TRBD1 (5 bases). In germline, CDR1 is GTSNPN, CDR2 SVGIG (reference sequence). Trimming pared 0 bases from V and 4 bases from J, leaving 12 bases between. The CDR3 is 14 amino acids.

The CDR3 spells CASSARTGPEAFF. The CDR3, as DNA: TGTGCCAGCAGCGCACGGACAGGGCCTGAAGCTTTCTTT. V usage is TRBV7-2 and J usage is TRBJ1-1; 8 nucleotides align to TRBD1. This CDR3 spans 13 amino acids. Germline assignment: CDR1 SGHTA and CDR2 FQGNSA. The V and J ends lost 5 bases and 6 bases, in that order; junction bases with no gene match: 5.

J is TRBJ2-7 and V is TRBV6-1; 13 bases are a match to TRBD2. The CDR3 contains 18 residues. Trimming cost V 4 bases and J 1 base; bases outside gene matches: 10. Germline V gene lookup returns CDR1 MNHNS and CDR2 SASEGT. The CDR3, as DNA: TGTGCCAGCAGTGTAGGACTAGCGGGAGCCGGTGGGTCCTACGAGCAGTACTTC. This sequence encodes CASSVGLAGAGGSYEQYF.

This clone was detected only once. CDR3 DNA sequence: TGTGCCAGCAGCCCAGGGGCGACTAATAATTCACCCCTCCACTTT. Amino acids: CASSPGATNNSPLHF. V gene TRBV6-6 combines with J gene TRBJ1-6, with a possible D match to TRBD1 (6 bases). Trimming pared 6 bases from V and 5 bases from J, leaving 14 bases between. Germline CDR1 MNHNY, CDR2 SVGAGI (reference sequence). CDR3 length: 15 amino acids.

About this clone: Distinct nucleotide sequences in the sample also encode this CDR3. The CDR3: CASSPRDGSYEQYF. The CDR3 DNA reads as TGCGCCAGCAGCCCGCGGGACGGATCCTACGAGCAGTACTTC. The rearrangement joins TRBV5-1 to TRBJ2-7; D perhaps matches TRBD2 (6 bases). Germline V gene sequence: CDR1 SGHRS, CDR2 YFSETQ. The CDR3 spans 14 residues. Trimming left V 4 bases short and J 1 base short, with 12 bases between.